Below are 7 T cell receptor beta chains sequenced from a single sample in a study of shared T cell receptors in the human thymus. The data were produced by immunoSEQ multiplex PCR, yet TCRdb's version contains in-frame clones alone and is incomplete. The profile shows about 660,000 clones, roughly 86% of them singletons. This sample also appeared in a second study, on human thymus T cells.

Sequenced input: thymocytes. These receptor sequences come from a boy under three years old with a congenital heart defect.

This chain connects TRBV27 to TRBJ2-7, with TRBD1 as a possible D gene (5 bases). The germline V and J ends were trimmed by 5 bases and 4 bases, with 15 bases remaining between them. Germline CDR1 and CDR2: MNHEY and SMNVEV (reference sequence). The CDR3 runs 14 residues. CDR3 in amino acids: CASSPRQRWYEQYF. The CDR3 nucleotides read TGTGCCAGCAGTCCCCGACAGCGATGGTACGAGCAGTACTTC.

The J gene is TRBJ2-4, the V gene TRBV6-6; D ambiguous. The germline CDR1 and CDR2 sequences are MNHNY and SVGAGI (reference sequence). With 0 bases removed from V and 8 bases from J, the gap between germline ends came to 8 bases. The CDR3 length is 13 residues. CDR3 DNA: TGTGCCAGCAGTTACTCACAGCACGACATTCAGTACTTC. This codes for CASSYSQHDIQYF.

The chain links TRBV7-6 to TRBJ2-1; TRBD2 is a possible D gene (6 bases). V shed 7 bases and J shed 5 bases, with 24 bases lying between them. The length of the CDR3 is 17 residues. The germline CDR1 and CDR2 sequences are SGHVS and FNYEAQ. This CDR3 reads CASTKLEGSSLHNEQFF. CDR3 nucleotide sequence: TGTGCCAGCACCAAATTGGAGGGCAGTAGCCTACACAATGAGCAGTTCTTC.

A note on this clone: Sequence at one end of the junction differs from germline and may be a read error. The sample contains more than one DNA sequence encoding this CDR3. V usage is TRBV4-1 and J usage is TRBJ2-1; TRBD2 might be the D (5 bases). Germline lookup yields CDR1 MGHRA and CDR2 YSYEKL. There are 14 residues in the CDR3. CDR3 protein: CATSLAGQYNEQFF. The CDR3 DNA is TGCGCCACCTCACTGGCGGGCCAGTACAATGAACAGTTCTTC.

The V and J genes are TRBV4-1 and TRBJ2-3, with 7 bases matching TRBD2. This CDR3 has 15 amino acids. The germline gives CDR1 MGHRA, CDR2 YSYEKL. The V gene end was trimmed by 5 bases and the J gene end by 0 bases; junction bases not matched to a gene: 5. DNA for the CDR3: TGCGCCAGCAGCGGTAGCGGGCCTAGCACAGATACGCAGTATTTT. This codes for CASSGSGPSTDTQYF.

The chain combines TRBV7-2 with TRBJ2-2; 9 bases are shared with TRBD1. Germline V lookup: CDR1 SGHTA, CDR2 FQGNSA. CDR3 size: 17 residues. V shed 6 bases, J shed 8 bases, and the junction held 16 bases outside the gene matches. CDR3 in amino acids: CASSFPPGQGSSGELFF. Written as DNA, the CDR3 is TGTGCCAGCAGTTTCCCCCCGGGACAGGGATCGTCAGGGGAGCTGTTTTTT.

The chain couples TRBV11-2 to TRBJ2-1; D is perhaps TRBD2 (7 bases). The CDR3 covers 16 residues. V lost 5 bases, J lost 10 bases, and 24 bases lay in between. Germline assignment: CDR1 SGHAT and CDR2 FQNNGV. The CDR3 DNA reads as TGTGCCAGCAGCCCAGGAGCGGGTCGGGGAGGGGGGGAGCAGTTCTTC. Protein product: CASSPGAGRGGGEQFF.